This TCR beta chain originates from a study of CD8+CD57+ T cells in acquired aplastic anemia. General observations from the study: Researchers report that around 29 CD8+ CDR3 sequences appeared in both patients and controls.

This CDR3 has 17 residues. The V gene's germline CDR1 is LNHDA and CDR2 SQIVND (reference sequence). V was shortened by 1 base and J by 3 bases, with 16 bases between the two germline ends. This clonotype came up many times. The antigen is not known. Genomic DNA provided the template from which TCR beta VDJ and CDR3 profiles were obtained. TCRdb called the reads again in MiXCR, with one record for every CDR3 protein. The data contain about 180,000 distinct CDR3 sequences, under 50% of them singletons. Patients picked for sequencing had shown CD8+CD57+ cell expansion detected by flow cytometry. The sequencing input was sorted CD4+, CD8+, or CD8+CD57+ T cells (not recorded which) from PBMCs. The source of this sequence is a human donor with aplastic anemia. The chain employs TRBV19 and TRBJ1-5, with D unresolved. The CDR3 loop is CASSIGGLSGPNQPQHF. DNA of the CDR3: TGTGCCAGTAGTATAGGTGGCCTCTCGGGCCCCAATCAGCCCCAGCATTTT.